The clone carrying this T cell receptor beta chain has more than one count but fewer than ten. The antigen remains undetermined. The data are from a study of OX40 agonist ivuxolimab in advanced cancers. About the study: Patients received ivuxolimab, an intravenous treatment, every 2 weeks at 0.01 to 10 mg/kg. Dose-escalation patients were diagnosed with hepatocellular carcinoma, melanoma, renal cell cancer or head and neck cancer. Earlier anti-PD-1, anti-PD-L1 or anti-CTLA-4 therapy was permitted; about 39% had received some. Study-level results: Both CD4+ and CD8+ T cell populations in blood had undergone clonal expansion by week 6 at 0.1 to 3.0 mg/kg.

This table comes from immunoSEQ multiplex PCR, and its TCRdb copy is limited to in-frame clones, with some not included. The top ten clones hold about 32% of a sample with over 20,000 clones, nearly 90% of them seen once. Deletions cut 0 bases from V and 4 bases from J, with 12 bases between. The germline V gene encodes CDR1 MNHNY and CDR2 SVGAGI (reference sequence). The CDR3 extends over 15 amino acids. The sequencing used CD4+ or CD8+ T cells sorted from blood, collected in a trial of the OX40 agonist ivuxolimab. The sequence was collected from an adult with an advanced solid tumor such as melanoma, head and neck, liver or kidney cancer. The chain is built from TRBV6-6 and TRBJ1-1; the D gene is possibly TRBD1 (5 bases). CDR3 amino acids: CASSYSTGDGTEAFF. The DNA of the CDR3 is TGTGCCAGCAGTTACTCGACGGGGGACGGCACTGAAGCTTTCTTT.